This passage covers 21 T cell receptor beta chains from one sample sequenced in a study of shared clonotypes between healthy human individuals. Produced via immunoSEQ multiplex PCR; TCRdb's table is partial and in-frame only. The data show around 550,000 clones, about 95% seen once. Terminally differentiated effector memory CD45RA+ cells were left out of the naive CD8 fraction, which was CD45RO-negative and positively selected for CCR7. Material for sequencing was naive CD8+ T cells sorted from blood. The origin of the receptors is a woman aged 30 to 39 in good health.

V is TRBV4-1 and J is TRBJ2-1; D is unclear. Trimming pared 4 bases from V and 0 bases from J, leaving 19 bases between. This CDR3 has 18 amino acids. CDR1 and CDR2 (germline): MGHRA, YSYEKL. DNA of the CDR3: TGCGCCAGCAGCCCAGGTCCCCCCCTGACCAACTCCTACAATGAGCAGTTCTTC. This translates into CASSPGPPLTNSYNEQFF.

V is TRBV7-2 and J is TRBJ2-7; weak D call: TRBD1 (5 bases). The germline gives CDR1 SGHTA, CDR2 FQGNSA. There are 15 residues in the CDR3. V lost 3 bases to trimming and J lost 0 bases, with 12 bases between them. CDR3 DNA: TGTGCCAGCAGCTTGCTAACAGGAAGCTCCTACGAGCAGTACTTC. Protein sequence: CASSLLTGSSYEQYF.

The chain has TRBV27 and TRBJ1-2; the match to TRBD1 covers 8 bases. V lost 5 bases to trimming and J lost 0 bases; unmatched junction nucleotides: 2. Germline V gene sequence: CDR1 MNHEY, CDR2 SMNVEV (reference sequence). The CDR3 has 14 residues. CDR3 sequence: CASSIQGANYGYTF. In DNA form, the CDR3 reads TGTGCCAGCAGTATACAGGGGGCTAACTATGGCTACACCTTC.

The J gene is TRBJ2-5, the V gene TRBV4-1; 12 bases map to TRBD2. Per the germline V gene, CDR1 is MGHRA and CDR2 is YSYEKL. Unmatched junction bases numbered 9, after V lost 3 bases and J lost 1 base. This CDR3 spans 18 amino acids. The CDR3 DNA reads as TGCGCCAGCAGCCACACTAGCGGGAGGCTAACCTTCCAAGAGACCCAGTACTTC. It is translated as CASSHTSGRLTFQETQYF.

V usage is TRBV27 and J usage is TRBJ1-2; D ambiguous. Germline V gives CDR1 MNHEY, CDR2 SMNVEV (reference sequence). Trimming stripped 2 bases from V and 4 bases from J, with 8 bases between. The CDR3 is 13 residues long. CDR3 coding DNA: TGTGCCAGCAGTTTAGGAGGCACCTATGGCTACACCTTC. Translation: CASSLGGTYGYTF.

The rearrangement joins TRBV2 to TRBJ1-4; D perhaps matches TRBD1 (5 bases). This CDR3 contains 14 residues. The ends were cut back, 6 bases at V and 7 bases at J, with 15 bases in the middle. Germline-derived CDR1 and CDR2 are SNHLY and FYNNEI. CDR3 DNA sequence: TGTGCCAGCAGACCGGTGGGGCGCGGTGAAAAACTGTTTTTT. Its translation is CASRPVGRGEKLFF.

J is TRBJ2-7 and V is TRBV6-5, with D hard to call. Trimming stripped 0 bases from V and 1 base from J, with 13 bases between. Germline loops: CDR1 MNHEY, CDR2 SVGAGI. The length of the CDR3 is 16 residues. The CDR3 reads CASSYSIGQDSYEQYF. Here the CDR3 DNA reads TGTGCCAGCAGTTACTCGATAGGGCAGGATTCCTACGAGCAGTACTTC.

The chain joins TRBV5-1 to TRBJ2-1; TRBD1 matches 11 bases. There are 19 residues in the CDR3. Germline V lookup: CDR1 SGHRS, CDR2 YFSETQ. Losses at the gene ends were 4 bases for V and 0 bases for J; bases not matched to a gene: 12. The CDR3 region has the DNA TGCGCCAGCAGCGCCGGGACAGGGGGATTTAGCAGCTCCTACAATGAGCAGTTCTTC. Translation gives CASSAGTGGFSSSYNEQFF.

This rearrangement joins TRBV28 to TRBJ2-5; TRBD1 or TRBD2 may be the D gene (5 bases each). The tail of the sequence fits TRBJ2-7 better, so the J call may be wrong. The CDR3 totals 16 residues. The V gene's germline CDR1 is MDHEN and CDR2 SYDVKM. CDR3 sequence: CASSLFTGAGRYEQYF. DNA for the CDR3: TGTGCCAGCAGTTTATTCACCGGGGCAGGCCGATACGAGCAGTACTTC.

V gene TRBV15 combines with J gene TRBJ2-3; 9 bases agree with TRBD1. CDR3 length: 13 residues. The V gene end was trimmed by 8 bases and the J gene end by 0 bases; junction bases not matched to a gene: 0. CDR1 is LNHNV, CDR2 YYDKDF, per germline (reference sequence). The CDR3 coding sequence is TGTGCCACCGGACAGGGGAGCACAGATACGCAGTATTTT. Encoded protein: CATGQGSTDTQYF.

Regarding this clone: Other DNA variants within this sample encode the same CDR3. The CDR3 coding sequence is TGTGCCAGTAGTATAGCTCAGGGCTCCTACGAGCAGTACTTC. This gives the protein CASSIAQGSYEQYF. V and J are TRBV19 and TRBJ2-7; maybe TRBD1 (5 bases). Germline lookup yields CDR1 LNHDA and CDR2 SQIVND (reference sequence). CDR3 length equals 14 residues. V lost 1 base and J lost 0, with 7 bases in between.

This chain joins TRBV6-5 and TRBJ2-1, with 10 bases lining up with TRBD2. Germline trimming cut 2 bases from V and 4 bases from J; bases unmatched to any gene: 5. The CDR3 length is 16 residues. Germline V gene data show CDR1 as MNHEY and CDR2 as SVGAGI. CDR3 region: CASSYARLAGYNEQFF. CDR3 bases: TGTGCCAGCAGTTACGCCCGACTAGCGGGTTACAATGAGCAGTTCTTC.

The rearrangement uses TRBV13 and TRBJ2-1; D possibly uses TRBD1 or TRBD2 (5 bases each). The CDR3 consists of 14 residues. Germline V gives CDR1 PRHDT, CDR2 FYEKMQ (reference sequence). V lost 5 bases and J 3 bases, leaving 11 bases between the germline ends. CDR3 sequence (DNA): TGTGCCAGCAGCCCCCGGGGCCACTACAATGAGCAGTTCTTC. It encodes CASSPRGHYNEQFF.

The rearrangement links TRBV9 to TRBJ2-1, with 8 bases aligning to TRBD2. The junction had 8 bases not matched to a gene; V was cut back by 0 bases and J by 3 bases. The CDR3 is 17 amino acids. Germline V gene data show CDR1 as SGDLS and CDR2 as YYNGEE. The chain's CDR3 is CASSVARLAGGYNEQFF. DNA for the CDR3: TGTGCCAGCAGCGTAGCGCGCCTAGCGGGCGGCTACAATGAGCAGTTCTTC.

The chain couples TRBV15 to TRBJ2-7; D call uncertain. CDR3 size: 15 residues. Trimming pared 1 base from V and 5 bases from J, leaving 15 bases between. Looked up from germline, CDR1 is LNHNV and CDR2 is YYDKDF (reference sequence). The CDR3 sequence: CATSRVGSGPHEQYF. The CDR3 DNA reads TGTGCCACCAGCAGAGTAGGGTCTGGGCCCCACGAGCAGTACTTC. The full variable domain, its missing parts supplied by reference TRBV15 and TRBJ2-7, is DAMVIQNPRYQVTQFGKPVTLSCSQTLNHNVMYWYQQKSSQAPKLLFHYYDKDFNNEADTPDNFQSRRPNTSFCFLDIRSPGLGDTAMYLCATSRVGSGPHEQYFGPGTRLTVT.

The CDR3 DNA reads as TGTGCCATTTCCCAAGAGGGGAGCTGGAACACTGAAGCTTTCTTT. The encoded protein is CAISQEGSWNTEAFF. The chain carries TRBV21-1 and TRBJ1-1. TRBV21-1 is annotated as a pseudogene. The CDR3 has 15 residues.

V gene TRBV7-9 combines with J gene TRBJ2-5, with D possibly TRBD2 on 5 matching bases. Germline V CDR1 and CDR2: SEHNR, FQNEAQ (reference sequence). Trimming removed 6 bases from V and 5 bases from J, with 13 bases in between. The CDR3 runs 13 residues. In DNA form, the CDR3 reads TGTGCCAGCAGGCTTGGGGAGCGGGAGACCCAGTACTTC. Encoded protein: CASRLGERETQYF.

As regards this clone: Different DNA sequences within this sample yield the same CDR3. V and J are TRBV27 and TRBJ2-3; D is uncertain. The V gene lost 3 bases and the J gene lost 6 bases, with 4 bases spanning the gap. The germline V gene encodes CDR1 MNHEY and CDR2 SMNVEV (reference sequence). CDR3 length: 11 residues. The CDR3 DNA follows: TGTGCCAGCAGTTTCGGCGATACGCAGTATTTT. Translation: CASSFGDTQYF.

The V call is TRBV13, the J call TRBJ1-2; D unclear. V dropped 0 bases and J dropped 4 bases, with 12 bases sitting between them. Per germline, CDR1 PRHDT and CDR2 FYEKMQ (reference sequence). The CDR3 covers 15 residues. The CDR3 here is CASSLGGGSTYGYTF. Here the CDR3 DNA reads TGTGCCAGCAGCTTAGGCGGAGGATCGACCTATGGCTACACCTTC. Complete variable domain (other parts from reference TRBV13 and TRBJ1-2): AAGVIQSPRHLIKEKRETATLKCYPIPRHDTVYWYQQGPGQDPQFLISFYEKMQSDKGSIPDRFSAQQFSDYHSELNMSSLELGDSALYFCASSLGGGSTYGYTFGSGTRLTVV.

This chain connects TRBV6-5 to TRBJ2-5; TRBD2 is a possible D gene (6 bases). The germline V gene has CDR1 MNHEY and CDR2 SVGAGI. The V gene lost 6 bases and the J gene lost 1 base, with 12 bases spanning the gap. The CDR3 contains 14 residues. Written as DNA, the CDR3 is TGTGCCAGCAGCACCCTCGGGAGCCAAGAGACCCAGTACTTC. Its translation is CASSTLGSQETQYF.

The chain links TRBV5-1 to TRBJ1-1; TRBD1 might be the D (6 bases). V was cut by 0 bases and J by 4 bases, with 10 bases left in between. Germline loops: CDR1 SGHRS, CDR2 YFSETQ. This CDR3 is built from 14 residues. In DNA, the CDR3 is TGCGCCAGCAGCTTGGAAGGGGGAGTCACTGAAGCTTTCTTT. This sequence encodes CASSLEGGVTEAFF.